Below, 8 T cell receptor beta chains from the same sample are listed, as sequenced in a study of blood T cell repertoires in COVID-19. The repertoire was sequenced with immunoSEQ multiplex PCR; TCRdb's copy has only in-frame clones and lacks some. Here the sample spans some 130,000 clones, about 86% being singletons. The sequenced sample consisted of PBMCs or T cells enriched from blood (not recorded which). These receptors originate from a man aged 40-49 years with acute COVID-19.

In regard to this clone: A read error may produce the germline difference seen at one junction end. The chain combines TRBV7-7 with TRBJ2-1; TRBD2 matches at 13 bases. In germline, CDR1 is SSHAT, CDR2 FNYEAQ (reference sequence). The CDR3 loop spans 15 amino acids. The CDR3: CASSLGLAGVDEQFF. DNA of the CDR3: TGTGCTAGCAGCTTAGGACTAGCGGGAGTCGATGAGCAGTTCTTC.

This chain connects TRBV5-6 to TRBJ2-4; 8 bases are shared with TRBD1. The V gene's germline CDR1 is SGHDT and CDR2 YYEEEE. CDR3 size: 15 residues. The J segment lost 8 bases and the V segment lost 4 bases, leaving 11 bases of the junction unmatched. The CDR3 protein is CASSPGQGGGDIQYF. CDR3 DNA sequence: TGTGCCAGCAGCCCCGGACAGGGAGGAGGGGACATTCAGTACTTC.

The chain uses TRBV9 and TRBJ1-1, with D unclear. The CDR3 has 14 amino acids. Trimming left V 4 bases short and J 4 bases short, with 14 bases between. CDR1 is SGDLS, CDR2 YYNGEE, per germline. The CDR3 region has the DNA TGTGCCAGCAGCCCCCTCGGGTCCTTCACTGAAGCTTTCTTT. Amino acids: CASSPLGSFTEAFF.

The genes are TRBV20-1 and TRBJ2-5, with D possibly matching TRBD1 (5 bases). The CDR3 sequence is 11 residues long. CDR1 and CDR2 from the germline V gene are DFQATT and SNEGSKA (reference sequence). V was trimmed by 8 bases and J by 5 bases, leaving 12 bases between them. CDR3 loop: CSLGDRETQYF. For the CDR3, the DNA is TGCAGTTTAGGGGATCGCGAGACCCAGTACTTC.

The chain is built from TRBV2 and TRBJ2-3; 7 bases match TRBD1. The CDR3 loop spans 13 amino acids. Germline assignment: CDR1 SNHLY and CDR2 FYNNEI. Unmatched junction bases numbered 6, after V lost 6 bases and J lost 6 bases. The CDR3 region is CASRQGVADTQYF. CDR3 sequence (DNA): TGTGCCAGCAGGCAGGGGGTGGCCGATACGCAGTATTTT.

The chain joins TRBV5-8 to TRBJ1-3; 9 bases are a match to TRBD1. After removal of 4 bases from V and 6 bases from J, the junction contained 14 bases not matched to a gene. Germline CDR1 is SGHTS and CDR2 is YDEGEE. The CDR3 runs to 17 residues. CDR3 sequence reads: CASSQYPRTGDINTIYF. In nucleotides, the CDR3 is TGTGCCAGCAGCCAATATCCCAGGACAGGGGATATAAACACCATATATTTT.

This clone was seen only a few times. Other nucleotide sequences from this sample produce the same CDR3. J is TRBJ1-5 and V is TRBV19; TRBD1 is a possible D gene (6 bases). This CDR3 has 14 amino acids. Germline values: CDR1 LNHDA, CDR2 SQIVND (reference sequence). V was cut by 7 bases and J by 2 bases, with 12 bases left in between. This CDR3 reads CASTQGGGNQPQHF. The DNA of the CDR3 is TGTGCCAGTACACAGGGCGGAGGCAATCAGCCCCAGCATTTT.

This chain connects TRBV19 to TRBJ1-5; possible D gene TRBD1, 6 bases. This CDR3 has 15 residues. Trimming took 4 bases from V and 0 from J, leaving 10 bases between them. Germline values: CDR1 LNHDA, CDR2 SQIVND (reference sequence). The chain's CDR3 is CASSTTGHSNQPQHF. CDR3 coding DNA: TGTGCCAGTAGTACCACAGGGCATAGCAATCAGCCCCAGCATTTT. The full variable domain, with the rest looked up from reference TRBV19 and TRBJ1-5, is DGGITQSPKYLFRKEGQNVTLSCEQNLNHDAMYWYRQDPGQGLRLIYYSQIVNDFQKGDIAEGYSVSREKKESFPLTVTSAQKNPTAFYLCASSTTGHSNQPQHFGDGTRLSIL.